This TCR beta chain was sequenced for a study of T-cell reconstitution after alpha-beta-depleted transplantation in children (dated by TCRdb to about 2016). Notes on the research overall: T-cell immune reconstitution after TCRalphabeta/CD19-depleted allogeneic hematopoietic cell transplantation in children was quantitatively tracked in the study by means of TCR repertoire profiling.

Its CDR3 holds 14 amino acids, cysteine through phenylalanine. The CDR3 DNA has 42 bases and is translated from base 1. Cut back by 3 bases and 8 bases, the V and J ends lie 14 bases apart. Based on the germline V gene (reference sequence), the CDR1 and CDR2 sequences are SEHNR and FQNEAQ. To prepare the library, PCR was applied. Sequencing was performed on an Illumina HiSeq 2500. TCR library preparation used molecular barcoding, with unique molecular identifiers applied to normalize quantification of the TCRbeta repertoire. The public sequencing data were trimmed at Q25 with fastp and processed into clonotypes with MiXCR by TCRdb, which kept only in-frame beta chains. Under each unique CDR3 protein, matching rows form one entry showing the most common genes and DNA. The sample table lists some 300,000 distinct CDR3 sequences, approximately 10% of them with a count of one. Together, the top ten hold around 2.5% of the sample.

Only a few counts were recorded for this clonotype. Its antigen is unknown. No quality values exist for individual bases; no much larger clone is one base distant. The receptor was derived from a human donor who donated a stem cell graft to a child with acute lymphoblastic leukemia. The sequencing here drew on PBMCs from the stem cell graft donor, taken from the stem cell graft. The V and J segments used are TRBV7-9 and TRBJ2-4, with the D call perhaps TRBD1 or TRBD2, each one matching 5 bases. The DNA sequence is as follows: TGTGCCAGCAGCTTCGGGGACCCTATGGACATTCAGTACTTC. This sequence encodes CASSFGDPMDIQYF.